One and the same sample provided the 2 T cell receptor beta chains below, sequenced in a study of blood T cell repertoires in COVID-19. Only in-frame clones appear in the TCRdb table, and some are missing; sequencing was by immunoSEQ multiplex PCR. The sample consists of over 55,000 clones, about 87% of them appearing once. The source material was peripheral blood. Source of these receptors: a man aged 45-60 years with active COVID-19.

This clone was recorded a few times. The rearrangement links TRBV27 to TRBJ2-5; D unresolved. The germline V gene encodes CDR1 MNHEY and CDR2 SMNVEV (reference sequence). The CDR3 spans 14 residues. Trimming removed 0 bases from V and 5 bases from J, with 10 bases in between. For the CDR3, the DNA is TGTGCCAGCAGTTTATCGGCCCCCGTGGAGACCCAGTACTTC. Translating it yields CASSLSAPVETQYF.

The J gene is TRBJ1-1, the V gene TRBV5-4, with D unclear. The CDR3 is 13 residues long. V lost 1 base to trimming and J lost 2 bases, with 6 bases between them. The germline CDR1 and CDR2 sequences are SGHNT and YYREEE (reference sequence). The CDR3 reads CASSLRGNTEAFF. The CDR3, as DNA: TGTGCCAGCAGCTTGCGGGGAAACACTGAAGCTTTCTTT.